Given below is one TCR beta chain in context. Its matching antigen is unknown. TCRdb reprocessed the 5' RACE reads via MiXCR and lists one record per CDR3 protein. The table shows a few hundred thousand distinct CDR3 sequences, with roughly an eighth occurring only once. The record originates from a study of T-cell memory formation after mild COVID-19. CDR3 length: 13 amino acids. Germline V gene data show CDR1 as ENHRY and CDR2 as SYGVKD. The junction had 3 bases not matched to a gene; V was cut back by 10 bases and J by 6 bases. Study-level results: The authors did not confirm SARS-CoV-2 specificity of second-wave clones peaking day 37.

The TCR was taken from a man between 18 and 29 years old who had mild COVID-19 (a few samples of this study predate the infection). Cell type and time point are not known. The rearrangement links TRBV10-3 to TRBJ2-1, with 13 bases lining up with TRBD2. Sequences were obtained from PBMCs or a T cell subset sorted from them (not recorded which). As DNA, the CDR3 is TGTGCCACCAGGACTAGCGGGGGCAATGAGCAGTTCTTC. It encodes CATRTSGGNEQFF.